This TCR beta chain was profiled in a study of OX40 agonist ivuxolimab in advanced cancers. Study-wide results and caveats: Both CD4+ and CD8+ T cell populations in blood had undergone clonal expansion by week 6 at 0.1 to 3.0 mg/kg.

This table comes from immunoSEQ multiplex PCR, and its TCRdb copy is limited to in-frame clones, with some not included. The sample yields about 51,000 clones, about 80% seen once. This CDR3 comprises 15 residues. Germline V gene data show CDR1 as SGHKS and CDR2 as YYEKEE (reference sequence). V dropped 3 bases and J dropped 4; count of bases not matched to a gene: 6. About this clone: No antigen is known for it.

J is TRBJ2-7 and V is TRBV5-5; 11 bases fit TRBD1. The input for sequencing was CD4+ or CD8+ T cells sorted from blood, taken in a trial of the OX40 agonist ivuxolimab. The receptor comes from an adult with an advanced solid tumor such as melanoma, head and neck, liver or kidney cancer. The DNA of the CDR3 is TGTGCCAGCAGCTCTTCCGGGACAGGGGGTTACGAGCAGTACTTC. Its translation is CASSSSGTGGYEQYF.